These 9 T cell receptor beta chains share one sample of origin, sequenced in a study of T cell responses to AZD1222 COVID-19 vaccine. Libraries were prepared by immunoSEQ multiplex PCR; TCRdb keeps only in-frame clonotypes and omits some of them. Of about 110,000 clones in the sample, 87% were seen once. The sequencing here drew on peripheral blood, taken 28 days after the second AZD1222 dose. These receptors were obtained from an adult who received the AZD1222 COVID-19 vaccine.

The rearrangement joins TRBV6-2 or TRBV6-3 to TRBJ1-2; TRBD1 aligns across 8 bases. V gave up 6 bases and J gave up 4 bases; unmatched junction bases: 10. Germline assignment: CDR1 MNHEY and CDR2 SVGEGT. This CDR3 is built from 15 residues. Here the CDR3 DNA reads TGTGCCAGCAGCCCAACAGGGGGACGTGGCTATGGCTACACCTTC. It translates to CASSPTGGRGYGYTF.

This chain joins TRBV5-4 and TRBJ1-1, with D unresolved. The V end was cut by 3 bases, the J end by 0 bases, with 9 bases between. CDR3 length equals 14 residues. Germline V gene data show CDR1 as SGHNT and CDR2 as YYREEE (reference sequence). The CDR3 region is CASSSSQMNTEAFF. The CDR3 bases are TGTGCCAGCAGCTCCAGCCAGATGAACACTGAAGCTTTCTTT.

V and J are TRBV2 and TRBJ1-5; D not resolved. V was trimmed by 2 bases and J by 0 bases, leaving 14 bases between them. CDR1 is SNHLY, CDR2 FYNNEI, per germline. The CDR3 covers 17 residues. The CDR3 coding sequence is TGTGCCAGCAGTGAAAGGCCCCGATTCATTAGCAATCAGCCCCAGCATTTT. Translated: CASSERPRFISNQPQHF. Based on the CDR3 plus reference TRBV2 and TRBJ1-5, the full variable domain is EPEVTQTPSHQVTQMGQEVILRCVPISNHLYFYWYRQILGQKVEFLVSFYNNEISEKSEIFDDQFSVERPDGSNFTLKIRSTKLEDSAMYFCASSERPRFISNQPQHFGDGTRLSIL.

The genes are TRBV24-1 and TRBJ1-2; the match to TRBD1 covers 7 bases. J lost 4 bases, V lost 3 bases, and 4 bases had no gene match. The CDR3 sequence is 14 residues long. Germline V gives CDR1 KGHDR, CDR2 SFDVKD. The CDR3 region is CATSDQRQGYGYTF. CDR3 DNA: TGTGCCACCAGTGATCAACGACAGGGCTATGGCTACACCTTC.

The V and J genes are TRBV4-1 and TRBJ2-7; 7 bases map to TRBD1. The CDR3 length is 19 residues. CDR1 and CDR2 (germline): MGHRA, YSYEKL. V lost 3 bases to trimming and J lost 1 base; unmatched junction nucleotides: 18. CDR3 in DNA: TGCGCCAGCAGCCATGTACCAACAGGGGACAATTTCGAGTCCTACGAGCAGTACTTC. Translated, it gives CASSHVPTGDNFESYEQYF.

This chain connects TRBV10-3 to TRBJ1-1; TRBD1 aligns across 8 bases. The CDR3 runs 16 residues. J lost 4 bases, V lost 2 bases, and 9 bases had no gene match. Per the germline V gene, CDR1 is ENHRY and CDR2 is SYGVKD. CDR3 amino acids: CAISEPSRTGPTEAFF. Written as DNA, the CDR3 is TGTGCCATCAGTGAGCCTTCCCGGACAGGGCCCACTGAAGCTTTCTTT.

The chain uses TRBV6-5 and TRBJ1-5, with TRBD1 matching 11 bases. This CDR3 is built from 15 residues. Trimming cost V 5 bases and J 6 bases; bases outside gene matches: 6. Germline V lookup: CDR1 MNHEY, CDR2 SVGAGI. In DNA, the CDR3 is TGTGCCAGCAGTCCCGGGACAGGGGGGAGTCAGCCCCAGCATTTT. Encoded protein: CASSPGTGGSQPQHF.

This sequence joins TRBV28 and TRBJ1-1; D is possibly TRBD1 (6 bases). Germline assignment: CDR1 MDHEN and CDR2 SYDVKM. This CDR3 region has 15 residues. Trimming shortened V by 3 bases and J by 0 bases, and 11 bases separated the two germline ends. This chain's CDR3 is CASSFTGQLNTEAFF. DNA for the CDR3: TGTGCCAGCAGTTTCACCGGACAGTTGAACACTGAAGCTTTCTTT.

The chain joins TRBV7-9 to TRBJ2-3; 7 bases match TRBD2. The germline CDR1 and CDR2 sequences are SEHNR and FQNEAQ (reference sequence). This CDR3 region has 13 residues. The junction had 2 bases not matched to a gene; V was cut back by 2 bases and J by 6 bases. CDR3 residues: CASSLRGDDTQYF. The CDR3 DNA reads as TGTGCCAGCAGCTTACGGGGGGATGATACGCAGTATTTT.